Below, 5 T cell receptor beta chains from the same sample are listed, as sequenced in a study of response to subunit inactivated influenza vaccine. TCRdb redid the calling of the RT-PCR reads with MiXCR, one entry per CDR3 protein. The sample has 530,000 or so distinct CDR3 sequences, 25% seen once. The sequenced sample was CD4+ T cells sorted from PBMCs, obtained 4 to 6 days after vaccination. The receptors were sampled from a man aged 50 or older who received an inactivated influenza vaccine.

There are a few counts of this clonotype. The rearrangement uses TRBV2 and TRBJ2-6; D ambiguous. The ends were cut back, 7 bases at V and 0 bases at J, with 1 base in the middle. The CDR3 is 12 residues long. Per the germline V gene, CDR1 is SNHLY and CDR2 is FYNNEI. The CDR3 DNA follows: TGTGCCAGCACCTCTGGGGCCAACGTCCTGACTTTC. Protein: CASTSGANVLTF. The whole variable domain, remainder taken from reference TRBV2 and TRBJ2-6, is EPEVTQTPSHQVTQMGQEVILRCVPISNHLYFYWYRQILGQKVEFLVSFYNNEISEKSEIFDDQFSVERPDGSNFTLKIRSTKLEDSAMYFCASTSGANVLTFGAGSRLTVL.

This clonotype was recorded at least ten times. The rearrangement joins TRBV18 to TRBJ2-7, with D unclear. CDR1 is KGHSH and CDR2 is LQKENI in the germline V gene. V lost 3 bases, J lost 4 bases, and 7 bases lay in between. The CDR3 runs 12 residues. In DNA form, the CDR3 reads TGTGCCAGCTCACCGGGTAATTACGAGCAGTACTTC. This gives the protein CASSPGNYEQYF.

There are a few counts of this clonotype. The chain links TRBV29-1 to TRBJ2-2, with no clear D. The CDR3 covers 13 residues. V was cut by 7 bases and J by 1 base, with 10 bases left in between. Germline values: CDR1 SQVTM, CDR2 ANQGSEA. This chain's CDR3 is CSGRPGNTGELFF. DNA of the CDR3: TGCAGCGGCCGTCCCGGGAACACCGGGGAGCTGTTTTTT.

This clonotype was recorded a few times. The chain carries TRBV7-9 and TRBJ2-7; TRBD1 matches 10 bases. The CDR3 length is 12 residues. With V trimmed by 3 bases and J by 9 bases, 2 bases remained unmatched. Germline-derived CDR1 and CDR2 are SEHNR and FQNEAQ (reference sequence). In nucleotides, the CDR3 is TGTGCCAGCAGCTTGGGGACAGGGGTGCAGTACTTC. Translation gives CASSLGTGVQYF.

CDR3 coding DNA: TGTGCCACCAGCAGAGACGGGGGAAGTGACGAGCAGTACTTC. The encoded protein is CATSRDGGSDEQYF. The genes are TRBV15 and TRBJ2-7; D might be TRBD2 (6 bases). The CDR3 is 14 residues long. Trimming stripped 0 bases from V and 5 bases from J, with 11 bases between. The V gene's germline CDR1 is LNHNV and CDR2 YYDKDF (reference sequence). The whole variable domain, remainder taken from reference TRBV15 and TRBJ2-7, is DAMVIQNPRYQVTQFGKPVTLSCSQTLNHNVMYWYQQKSSQAPKLLFHYYDKDFNNEADTPDNFQSRRPNTSFCFLDIRSPGLGDTAMYLCATSRDGGSDEQYFGPGTRLTVT.